This T cell receptor (beta chain) derives from a study of CD8 T cells in Susac syndrome. Sequencing targeted TCR beta in T cells from blood (CD8+ and CD4+). Controls matched for age and sex were healthy donors. Negative isolation was used for CD8+ and CD4+ T cells and FACS enrichment for TEMRA cells. A quantity of roughly 0.5 to 1 ug RNA underwent reverse transcription using random hexamers. Amplification of TCR beta CDR3 was carried out by immunoSEQ multiplex PCR, which covered 54 Vbeta and 13 Jbeta segments. Via MiXCR, TCRdb re-called the immunoSEQ multiplex PCR reads, giving one row per CDR3 protein. The table has about 210,000 distinct CDR3 sequences, roughly 94% seen once. The germline V gene has CDR1 LNHNV and CDR2 YYDKDF (reference sequence). The CDR3 is made up of 16 amino acids. The germline V and J ends were trimmed by 5 bases and 1 base, with 15 bases remaining between them.

The specimen was CD4+ T cells from PBMCs. This clonotype was sampled from a human donor in good health. J is TRBJ2-1 and V is TRBV15; D not certain. The CDR3 DNA reads TGTGCCACCAGCTCGTTATCTGGGTTTTCCTACAATGAGCAGTTCTTC. Translated: CATSSLSGFSYNEQFF.